Included here is one T cell receptor beta chain sequence, with context. Antigen specificity is unknown. V gave up 4 bases and J gave up 2 bases; unmatched junction bases: 5. Per the germline V gene, CDR1 is MNHEY and CDR2 is SVGAGI. The CDR3 covers 15 residues. This record belongs to a study of CD8 T cells in ankylosing spondylitis. The study, taken as a whole, reports: Eight highly homologous variants formed a TCR beta motif that appeared characteristic of ankylosing spondylitis blood.

Using quantitative 5'-RACE with molecular barcodes, the authors made TCR beta libraries. In TCRdb, the 5' RACE reads were re-called with MiXCR into one record per CDR3 protein. The sample includes a few hundred thousand distinct CDR3 sequences, around 20% seen only once; the top ten take 3.5%. The TCR originated in a female donor with ankylosing spondylitis or in good health (not recorded which). The sample comprised blood, either unsorted or a sorted T cell fraction (not recorded which). The chain recombines TRBV6-5 with TRBJ2-7, with 10 bases identical to TRBD2. The CDR3 DNA reads TGTGCCAGCAGTTCCCCAGCGGGAGGGCCCTACGAGCAGTACTTC. The encoded protein is CASSSPAGGPYEQYF.